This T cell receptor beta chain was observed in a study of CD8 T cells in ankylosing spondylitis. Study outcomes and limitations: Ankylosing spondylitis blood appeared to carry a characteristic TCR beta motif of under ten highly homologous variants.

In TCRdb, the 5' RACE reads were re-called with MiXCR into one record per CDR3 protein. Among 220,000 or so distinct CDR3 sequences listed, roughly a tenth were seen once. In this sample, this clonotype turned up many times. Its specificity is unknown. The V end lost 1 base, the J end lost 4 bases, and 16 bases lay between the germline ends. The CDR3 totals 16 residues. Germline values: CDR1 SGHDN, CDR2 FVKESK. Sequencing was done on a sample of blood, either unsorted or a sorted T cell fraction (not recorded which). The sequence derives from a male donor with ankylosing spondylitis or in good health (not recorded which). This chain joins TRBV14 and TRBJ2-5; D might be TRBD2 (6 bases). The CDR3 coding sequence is TGTGCCAGCAGCCAAGCGGGACTCTACATGGCAGAGACCCAGTACTTC. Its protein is CASSQAGLYMAETQYF.